Following are 15 T cell receptor beta chains from one sample sequenced in a study of cytomegalovirus exposure and HLA in healthy donors. Sequencing was performed with immunoSEQ multiplex PCR; in TCRdb, only in-frame clones are kept and a portion is missing. This repertoire shows 150,000 to 200,000 clones, approximately 78% found once; its top ten account for roughly 1.2%. The material sequenced was PBMCs. The source of these receptors is a woman aged 30 to 39 in good health and CMV-seronegative.

The rearrangement uses TRBV12-5 and TRBJ2-3; D ambiguous. CDR1 is LGHNT, CDR2 FRNRAP, per germline. The CDR3 contains 16 residues. V was trimmed by 5 bases and J by 0 bases, leaving 15 bases between them. The CDR3 region has the DNA TGTGCTAGTGGTCCTCGACTCAAAACTAGCACAGATACGCAGTATTTT. Protein sequence: CASGPRLKTSTDTQYF.

This chain joins TRBV7-9 and TRBJ2-7, with TRBD1 identical over 10 bases. The length of the CDR3 is 19 residues. Germline CDR1 reads SEHNR; CDR2 reads FQNEAQ (reference sequence). V lost 6 bases to trimming and J lost 3 bases; unmatched junction nucleotides: 20. CDR3 amino acids: CASRSDSGQGIGAVYEQYF. The CDR3 bases are TGTGCCAGCAGGTCCGATTCGGGACAGGGGATCGGGGCAGTCTACGAGCAGTACTTC. Based on the CDR3 plus reference TRBV7-9 and TRBJ2-7, the full variable domain is DTGVSQNPRHKITKRGQNVTFRCDPISEHNRLYWYRQTLGQGPEFLTYFQNEAQLEKSRLLSDRFSAERPKGSFSTLEIQRTEQGDSAMYLCASRSDSGQGIGAVYEQYFGPGTRLTVT.

The chain uses TRBV10-2 and TRBJ1-3; weak D call: TRBD1 (5 bases). V lost 8 bases and J lost 5, with 10 bases in between. Germline lookup yields CDR1 WSHSY and CDR2 SAAADI. The CDR3 spans 12 residues. The CDR3 bases are TGCGCCAGCGGGGCGGACCGAAACACCATATATTTT. This sequence encodes CASGADRNTIYF.

This clone has a count of ten or more. The V call is TRBV27, the J call TRBJ1-2; 7 bases are shared with TRBD1. V dropped 2 bases and J dropped 4; count of bases not matched to a gene: 1. Per germline, CDR1 MNHEY and CDR2 SMNVEV (reference sequence). The CDR3 has 13 residues. As DNA, the CDR3 is TGTGCCAGCAGTTTAGGGACAGCCTATGGCTACACCTTC. Translation: CASSLGTAYGYTF.

This chain's CDR3 is CASTWGVASGSPLTDTQYF. For the CDR3, the DNA is TGTGCCAGCACCTGGGGTGTTGCTAGCGGGTCCCCTCTCACAGATACGCAGTATTTT. This chain joins TRBV5-4 and TRBJ2-3; TRBD2 matches 8 bases. V lost 6 bases, J lost 2 bases, and 20 bases stayed unmatched. There are 19 residues in the CDR3. Germline V CDR1 and CDR2: SGHNT, YYREEE (reference sequence).

This clone occurred many times. The chain links TRBV12-5 to TRBJ2-7; no clear D gene. CDR3 length: 15 residues. V shed 0 bases and J shed 2 bases, with 11 bases lying between them. In germline, CDR1 is LGHNT, CDR2 FRNRAP. CDR3 coding DNA: TGTGCTAGTGGTTTGGTACTCGGCACTACCTACGAGCAGTACTTC. The encoded protein is CASGLVLGTTYEQYF.

CDR3 in amino acids: CASSPRTLSGAKNIQYF. CDR3 nucleotide sequence: TGTGCCAGCAGTCCCCGGACCCTCTCGGGGGCCAAAAACATTCAGTACTTC. The chain uses TRBV27 and TRBJ2-4; D may be TRBD2 (5 bases). Trimming removed 5 bases at V and 1 base at J, with 18 bases between. CDR1 and CDR2 from the germline V gene are MNHEY and SMNVEV (reference sequence). The CDR3 covers 17 residues.

The rearrangement uses TRBV11-2 and TRBJ1-4; D call uncertain. This CDR3 region has 16 residues. V was trimmed by 2 bases and J by 8 bases, leaving 18 bases between them. The germline gives CDR1 SGHAT, CDR2 FQNNGV. The CDR3: CASSLLGGAVGEKLFF. CDR3 nucleotides: TGTGCCAGCAGCTTACTTGGAGGCGCGGTAGGGGAAAAACTGTTTTTT.

The genes are TRBV5-6 and TRBJ1-2; TRBD1 is a possible D gene (6 bases). The CDR3 contains 11 residues. V was pared by 0 bases and J by 13 bases, with 10 bases between. Germline V gives CDR1 SGHDT, CDR2 YYEEEE. The CDR3 loop reads CASSLGTVPTF. CDR3 bases: TGTGCCAGCAGCTTGGGGACAGTACCCACCTTC.

This clone appeared many times. V is TRBV6-6 and J is TRBJ2-5, with TRBD2 matching 13 bases. Germline V gives CDR1 MNHNY, CDR2 SVGAGI (reference sequence). The V segment lost 2 bases and the J segment 5 bases; nucleotides outside the gene matches: 5. The CDR3 consists of 16 residues. CDR3 DNA sequence: TGTGCCAGCAGTTACACTAGGACTAGCGGGGGTGAGACCCAGTACTTC. Residues: CASSYTRTSGGETQYF.

The chain is built from TRBV4-1 and TRBJ1-1; possibly TRBD1 for D (6 bases). This CDR3 spans 17 amino acids. The germline gives CDR1 MGHRA, CDR2 YSYEKL. V lost 0 bases, J lost 5 bases, and 19 bases lay in between. The CDR3 region is CASSQDRVQGLETEAFF. The CDR3 coding sequence is TGCGCCAGCAGCCAAGATCGGGTGCAGGGGTTAGAGACTGAAGCTTTCTTT.

The V call is TRBV19, the J call TRBJ1-4; maybe TRBD1 (6 bases). CDR1 and CDR2 from the germline V gene are LNHDA and SQIVND (reference sequence). CDR3 size: 14 residues. Between the trimmed V and J ends, which lost 4 bases and 12 bases, there was a span of 18 bases. The CDR3 nucleotides read TGTGCCAGTAGTACCCGGGACACGGTTTTGGAACTGTTTTTT. Residues: CASSTRDTVLELFF.

The V call is TRBV30, the J call TRBJ2-1, with 7 bases lining up with TRBD2. The CDR3 spans 15 residues. CDR1 and CDR2 (germline): GTSNPN, SVGIG (reference sequence). V trimming: 3 bases; J trimming: 2 bases; junction bases outside the gene matches: 7. CDR3 DNA sequence: TGTGCCTGGAGGGGGCTAGCGGATGCCTACAATGAGCAGTTCTTC. It translates to CAWRGLADAYNEQFF.

V gene TRBV6-5 combines with J gene TRBJ2-1, with D maybe TRBD2 (6 bases). Germline CDR1 is MNHEY and CDR2 is SVGAGI. The CDR3 contains 15 residues. V was cut by 8 bases and J by 5 bases, with 19 bases left in between. This chain's CDR3 is CASSLSRLGNNEQFF. Written as DNA, the CDR3 is TGTGCCAGCTCTCTCAGTAGACTAGGTAACAATGAGCAGTTCTTC.

This clone was counted between two and nine times. The V gene is TRBV2, the J gene TRBJ2-7; TRBD2 might be the D (6 bases). Germline V gives CDR1 SNHLY, CDR2 FYNNEI. The CDR3 has 14 residues. V shed 6 bases and J shed 0 bases, with 12 bases lying between them. The DNA of the CDR3 is TGTGCCAGCAGACTTAGCGGTATCTCCTACGAGCAGTACTTC. This gives the protein CASRLSGISYEQYF.